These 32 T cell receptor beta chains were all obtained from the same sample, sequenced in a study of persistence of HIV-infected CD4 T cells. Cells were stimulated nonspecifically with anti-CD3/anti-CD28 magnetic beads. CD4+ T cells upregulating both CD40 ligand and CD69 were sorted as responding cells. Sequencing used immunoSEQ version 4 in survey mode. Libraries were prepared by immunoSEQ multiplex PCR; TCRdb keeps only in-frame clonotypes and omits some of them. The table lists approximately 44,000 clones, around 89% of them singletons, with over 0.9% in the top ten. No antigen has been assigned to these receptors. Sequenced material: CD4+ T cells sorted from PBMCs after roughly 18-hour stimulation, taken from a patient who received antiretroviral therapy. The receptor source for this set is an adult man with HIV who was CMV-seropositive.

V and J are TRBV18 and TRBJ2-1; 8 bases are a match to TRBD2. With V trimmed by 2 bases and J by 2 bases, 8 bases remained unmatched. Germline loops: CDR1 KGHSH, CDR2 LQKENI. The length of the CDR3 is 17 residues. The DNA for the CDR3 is TGTGCCAGCTCACCAGGGGCTGGCGGGGGGACCTACAATGAGCAGTTCTTC. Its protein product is CASSPGAGGGTYNEQFF.

The CDR3 nucleotides read TGTGCCAGCAGCCTGGGACAGGGGAGCAATGAGCAGTTCTTC. Translation gives CASSLGQGSNEQFF. The chain combines TRBV5-6 with TRBJ2-1; 10 bases match TRBD1. The germline V gene encodes CDR1 SGHDT and CDR2 YYEEEE. CDR3 length: 14 amino acids. Trimming cost V 4 bases and J 6 bases; bases outside gene matches: 4.

The CDR3 DNA reads TGTGCCAGCAGCAGCCGGGGGGGCGCCTACAATGAGCAGTTCTTC. It specifies CASSSRGGAYNEQFF. The genes are TRBV7-3 and TRBJ2-1; 8 bases are a match to TRBD2. V was pared by 5 bases and J by 2 bases, with 5 bases of the junction left unmatched. CDR3 size: 15 residues. The germline V gene has CDR1 SGHTA and CDR2 FQGTGA. The entire variable domain, with the rest obtained from reference TRBV7-3 and TRBJ2-1, is as follows: GAGVSQTPSNKVTEKGKYVELRCDPISGHTALYWYRQSLGQGPEFLIYFQGTGAADDSGLPNDRFFAVRPEGSVSTLKIQRTERGDSAVYLCASSSRGGAYNEQFFGPGTRLTVL.

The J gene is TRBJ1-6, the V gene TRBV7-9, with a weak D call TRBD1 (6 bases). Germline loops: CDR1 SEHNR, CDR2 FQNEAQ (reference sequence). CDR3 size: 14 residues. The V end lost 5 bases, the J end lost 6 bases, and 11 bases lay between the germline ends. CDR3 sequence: CASSIGTTNSPLHF. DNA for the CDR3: TGTGCCAGCAGCATCGGGACAACTAATTCACCCCTCCACTTT. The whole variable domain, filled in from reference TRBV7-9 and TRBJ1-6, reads DTGVSQNPRHKITKRGQNVTFRCDPISEHNRLYWYRQTLGQGPEFLTYFQNEAQLEKSRLLSDRFSAERPKGSFSTLEIQRTEQGDSAMYLCASSIGTTNSPLHFGNGTRLTVT.

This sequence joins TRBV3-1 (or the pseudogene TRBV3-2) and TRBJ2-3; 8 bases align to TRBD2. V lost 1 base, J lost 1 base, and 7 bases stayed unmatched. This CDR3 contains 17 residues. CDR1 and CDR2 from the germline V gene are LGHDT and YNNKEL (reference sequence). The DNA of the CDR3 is TGTGCCAGCAGCCAAGTTGCCGGGAGGGGGGGCACAGATACGCAGTATTTT. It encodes CASSQVAGRGGTDTQYF.

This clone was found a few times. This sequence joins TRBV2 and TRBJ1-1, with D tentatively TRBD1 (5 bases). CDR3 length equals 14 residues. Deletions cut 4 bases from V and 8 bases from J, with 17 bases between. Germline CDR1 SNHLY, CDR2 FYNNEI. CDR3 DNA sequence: TGTGCCAGCAGTGGGCAGGGAGACGGGAGGGAAGCTTTCTTT. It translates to CASSGQGDGREAFF.

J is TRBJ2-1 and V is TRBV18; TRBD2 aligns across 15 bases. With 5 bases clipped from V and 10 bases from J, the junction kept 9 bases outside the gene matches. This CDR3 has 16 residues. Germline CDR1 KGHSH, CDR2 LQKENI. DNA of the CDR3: TGTGCCAGCTCAACGGGACTAGCGGGGGGATCGCGGGAGCAGTTCTTC. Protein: CASSTGLAGGSREQFF.

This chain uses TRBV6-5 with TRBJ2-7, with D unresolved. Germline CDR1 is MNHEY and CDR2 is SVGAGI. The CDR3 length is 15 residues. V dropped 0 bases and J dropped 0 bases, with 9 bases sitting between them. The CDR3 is CASSYSMISSYEQYF. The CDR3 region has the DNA TGTGCCAGCAGTTACTCGATGATTAGCTCCTACGAGCAGTACTTC.

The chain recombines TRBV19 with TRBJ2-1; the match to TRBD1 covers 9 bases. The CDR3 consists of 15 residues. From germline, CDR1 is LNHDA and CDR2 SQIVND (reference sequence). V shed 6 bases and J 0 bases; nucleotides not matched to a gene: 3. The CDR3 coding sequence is TGTGCCAGTAGGACGACAGGGGGCTCCTACAATGAGCAGTTCTTC. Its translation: CASRTTGGSYNEQFF.

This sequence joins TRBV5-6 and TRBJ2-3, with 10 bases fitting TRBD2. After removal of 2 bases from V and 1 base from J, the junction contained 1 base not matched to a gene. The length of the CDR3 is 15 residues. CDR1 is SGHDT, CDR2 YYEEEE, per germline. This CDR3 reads CASSFLAGGTDTQYF. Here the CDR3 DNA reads TGTGCCAGCAGCTTTCTAGCGGGGGGCACAGATACGCAGTATTTT.

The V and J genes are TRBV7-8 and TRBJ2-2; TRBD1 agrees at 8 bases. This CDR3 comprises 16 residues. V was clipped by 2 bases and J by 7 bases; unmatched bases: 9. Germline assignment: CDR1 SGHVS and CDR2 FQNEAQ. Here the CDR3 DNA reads TGTGCCAGCAGCTTATTGAGGACAGGGAGTTTCGGGGAGCTGTTTTTT. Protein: CASSLLRTGSFGELFF.

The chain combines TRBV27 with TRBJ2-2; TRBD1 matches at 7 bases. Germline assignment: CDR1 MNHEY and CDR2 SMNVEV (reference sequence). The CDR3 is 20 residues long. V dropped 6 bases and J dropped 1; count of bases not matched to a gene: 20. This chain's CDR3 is CASSLGQSKGPVGNTGELFF. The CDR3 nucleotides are TGTGCCAGCAGCCTGGGACAGTCAAAAGGTCCAGTGGGGAACACCGGGGAGCTGTTTTTT.

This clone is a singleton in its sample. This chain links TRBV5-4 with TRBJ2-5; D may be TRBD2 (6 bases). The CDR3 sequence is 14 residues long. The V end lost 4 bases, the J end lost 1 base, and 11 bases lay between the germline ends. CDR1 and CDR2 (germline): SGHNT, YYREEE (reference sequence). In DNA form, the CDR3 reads TGTGCCAGCAGCGGTGCGGGGCCCCAAGAGACCCAGTACTTC. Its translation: CASSGAGPQETQYF.

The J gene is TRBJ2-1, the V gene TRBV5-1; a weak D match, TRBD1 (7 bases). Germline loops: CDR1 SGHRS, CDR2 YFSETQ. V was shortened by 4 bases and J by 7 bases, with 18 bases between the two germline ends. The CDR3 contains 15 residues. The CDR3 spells CASSPTGVRGNEQFF. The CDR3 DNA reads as TGCGCCAGCAGCCCTACAGGGGTCCGGGGGAATGAGCAGTTCTTC.

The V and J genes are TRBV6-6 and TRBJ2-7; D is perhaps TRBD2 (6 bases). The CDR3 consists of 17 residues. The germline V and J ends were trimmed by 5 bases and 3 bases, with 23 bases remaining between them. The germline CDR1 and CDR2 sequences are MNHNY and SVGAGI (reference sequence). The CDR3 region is CASSPSFGGGADYEQYF. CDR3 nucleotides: TGTGCCAGCAGTCCATCCTTCGGTGGAGGGGCGGACTACGAGCAGTACTTC.

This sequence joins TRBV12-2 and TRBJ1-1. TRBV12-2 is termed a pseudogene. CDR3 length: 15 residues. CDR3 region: CASRQIGPANTEAFF. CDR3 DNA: TGTGCAAGTCGCCAAATCGGACCAGCGAACACTGAAGCTTTCTTT.

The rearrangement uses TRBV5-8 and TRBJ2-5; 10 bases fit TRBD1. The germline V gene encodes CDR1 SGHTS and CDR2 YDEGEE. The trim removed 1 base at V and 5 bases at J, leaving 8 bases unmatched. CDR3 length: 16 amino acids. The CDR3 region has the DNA TGTGCCAGCAGCTTGCTCTTGGGACAGGGGTCGGAGACCCAGTACTTC. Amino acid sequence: CASSLLLGQGSETQYF.

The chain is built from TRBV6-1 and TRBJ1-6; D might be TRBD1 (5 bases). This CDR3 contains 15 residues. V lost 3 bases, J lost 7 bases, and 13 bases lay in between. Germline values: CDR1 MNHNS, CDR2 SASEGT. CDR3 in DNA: TGTGCCAGCAGTGACGGCAGGGTACAGAATTCACCCCTCCACTTT. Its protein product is CASSDGRVQNSPLHF.

In DNA form, the CDR3 reads TGTGCCAGCAGCGTAGATTCAGGGGGCACTGAAGCTTTCTTT. Residues: CASSVDSGGTEAFF. The V call is TRBV9, the J call TRBJ1-1; 7 bases map to TRBD1. The germline CDR1 and CDR2 sequences are SGDLS and YYNGEE. The CDR3 contains 14 residues. V gave up 0 bases and J gave up 4 bases; unmatched junction bases: 3.

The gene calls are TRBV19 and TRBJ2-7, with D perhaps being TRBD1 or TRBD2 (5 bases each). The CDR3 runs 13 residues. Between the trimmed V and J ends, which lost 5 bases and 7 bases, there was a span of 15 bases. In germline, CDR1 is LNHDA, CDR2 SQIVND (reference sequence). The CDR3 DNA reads TGTGCCAGTAGTGAAGGGACGGTGGGGGAGCAGTACTTC. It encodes CASSEGTVGEQYF. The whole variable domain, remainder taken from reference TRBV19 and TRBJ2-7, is DGGITQSPKYLFRKEGQNVTLSCEQNLNHDAMYWYRQDPGQGLRLIYYSQIVNDFQKGDIAEGYSVSREKKESFPLTVTSAQKNPTAFYLCASSEGTVGEQYFGPGTRLTVT.

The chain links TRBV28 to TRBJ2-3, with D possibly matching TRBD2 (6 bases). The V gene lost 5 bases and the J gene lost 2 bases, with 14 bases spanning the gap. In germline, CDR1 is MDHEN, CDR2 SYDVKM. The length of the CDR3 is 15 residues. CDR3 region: CASSRLGGDTDTQYF. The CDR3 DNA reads TGTGCCAGCAGTCGCCTAGGAGGGGACACAGATACGCAGTATTTT.

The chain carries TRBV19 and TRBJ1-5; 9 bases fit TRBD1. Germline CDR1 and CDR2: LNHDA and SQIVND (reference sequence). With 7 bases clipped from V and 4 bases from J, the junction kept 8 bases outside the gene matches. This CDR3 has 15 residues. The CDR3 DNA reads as TGTGCCAGTAAGTCCTGGGACAGGGAGAATCAGCCCCAGCATTTT. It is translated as CASKSWDRENQPQHF.

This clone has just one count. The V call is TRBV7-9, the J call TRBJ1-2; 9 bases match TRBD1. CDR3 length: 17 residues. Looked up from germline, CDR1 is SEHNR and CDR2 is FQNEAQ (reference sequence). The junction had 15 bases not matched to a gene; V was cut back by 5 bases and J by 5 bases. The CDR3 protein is CASSPNRDRARGYGYTF. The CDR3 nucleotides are TGTGCCAGCAGCCCTAATCGGGACAGGGCCCGGGGGTATGGCTACACCTTC.

The CDR3 sequence: CASSSERNQPQHF. CDR3 nucleotide sequence: TGTGCCAGCTCATCGGAGCGCAATCAGCCCCAGCATTTT. V usage is TRBV18 and J usage is TRBJ1-5; D is ambiguous. Germline assignment: CDR1 KGHSH and CDR2 LQKENI. V was cut by 5 bases and J by 2 bases, with 7 bases left in between. The CDR3 extends over 13 amino acids.

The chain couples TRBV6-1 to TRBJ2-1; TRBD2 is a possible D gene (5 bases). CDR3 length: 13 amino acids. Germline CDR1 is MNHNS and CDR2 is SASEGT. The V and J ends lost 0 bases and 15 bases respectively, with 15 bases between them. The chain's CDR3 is CASSEAPESRGFF. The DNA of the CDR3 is TGTGCCAGCAGTGAAGCCCCAGAGTCCCGGGGGTTCTTC.

CDR3 nucleotides: TGTGCCAGCATGGAGGGGGGAGGACGGGTGAACACTGAAGCTTTCTTT. This translates into CASMEGGGRVNTEAFF. The rearrangement joins TRBV28 to TRBJ1-1; D is perhaps TRBD1 (6 bases). Germline values: CDR1 MDHEN, CDR2 SYDVKM. This CDR3 is 16 amino acids long. Trimming took 7 bases from V and 0 from J, leaving 18 bases between them.

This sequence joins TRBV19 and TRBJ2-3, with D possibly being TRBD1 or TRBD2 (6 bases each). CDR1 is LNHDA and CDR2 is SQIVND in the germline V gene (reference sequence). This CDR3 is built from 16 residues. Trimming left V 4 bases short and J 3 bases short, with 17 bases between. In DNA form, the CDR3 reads TGTGCCAGTAGTAGGAGGGGGGCCCTAGGTACAGATACGCAGTATTTT. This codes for CASSRRGALGTDTQYF.

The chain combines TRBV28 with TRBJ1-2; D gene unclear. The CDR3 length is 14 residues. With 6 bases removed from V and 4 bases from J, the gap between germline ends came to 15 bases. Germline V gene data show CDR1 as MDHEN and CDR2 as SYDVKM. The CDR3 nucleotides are TGTGCCAGCAGAGGCCATGGGGATAGCTATGGCTACACCTTC. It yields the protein CASRGHGDSYGYTF.

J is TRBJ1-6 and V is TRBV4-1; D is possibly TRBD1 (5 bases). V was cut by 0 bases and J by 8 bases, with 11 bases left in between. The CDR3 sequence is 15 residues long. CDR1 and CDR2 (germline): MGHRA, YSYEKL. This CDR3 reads CASSQEGDSYSPLHF. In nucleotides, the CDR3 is TGCGCCAGCAGCCAAGAAGGGGACTCTTATTCACCCCTCCACTTT.

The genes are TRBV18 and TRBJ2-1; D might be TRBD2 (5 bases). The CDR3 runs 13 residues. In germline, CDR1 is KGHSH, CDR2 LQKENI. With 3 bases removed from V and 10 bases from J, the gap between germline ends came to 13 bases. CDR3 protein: CASSPLPGKEQFF. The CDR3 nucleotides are TGTGCCAGCTCACCCCTACCGGGGAAGGAGCAGTTCTTC.

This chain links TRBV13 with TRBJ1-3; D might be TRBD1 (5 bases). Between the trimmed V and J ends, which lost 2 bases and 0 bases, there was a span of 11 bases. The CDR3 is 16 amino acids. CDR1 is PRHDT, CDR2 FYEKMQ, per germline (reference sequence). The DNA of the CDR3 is TGTGCCAGCAGCTTACAGGGACCGAGCTCTGGAAACACCATATATTTT. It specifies CASSLQGPSSGNTIYF.

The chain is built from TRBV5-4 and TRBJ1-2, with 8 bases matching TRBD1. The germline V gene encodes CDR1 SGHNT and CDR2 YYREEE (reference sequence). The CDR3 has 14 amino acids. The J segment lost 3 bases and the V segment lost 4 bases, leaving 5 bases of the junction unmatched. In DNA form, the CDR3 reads TGTGCCAGCAGCACCGGACAGGGTCACTATGGCTACACCTTC. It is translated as CASSTGQGHYGYTF.